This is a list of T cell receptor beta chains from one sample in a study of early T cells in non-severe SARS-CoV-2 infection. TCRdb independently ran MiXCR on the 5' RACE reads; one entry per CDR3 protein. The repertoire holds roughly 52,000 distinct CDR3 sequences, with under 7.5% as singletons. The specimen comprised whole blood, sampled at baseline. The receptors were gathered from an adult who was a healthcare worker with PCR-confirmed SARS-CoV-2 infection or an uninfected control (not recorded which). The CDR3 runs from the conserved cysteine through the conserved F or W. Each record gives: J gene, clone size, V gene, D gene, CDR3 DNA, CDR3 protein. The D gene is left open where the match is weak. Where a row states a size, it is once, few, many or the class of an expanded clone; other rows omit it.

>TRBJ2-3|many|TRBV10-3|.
TGTGCCATCAGTGCCCCTAGCACAGATACGCAGTATTTT
CAISAPSTDTQYF
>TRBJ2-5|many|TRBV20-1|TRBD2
TGCAGTGCTAGTATCGCGGGGGGCTTTGCGGAGACCCAGTACTTC
CSASIAGGFAETQYF
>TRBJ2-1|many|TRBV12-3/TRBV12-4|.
TGTGCCAGCAGTAGAAGAGTGTCGGGGGTCGAGCAGTTCTTC
CASSRRVSGVEQFF
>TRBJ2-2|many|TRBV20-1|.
TGCAGTGCTCGTAGTGTACTCACCGGGGAGCTGTTTTTT
CSARSVLTGELFF
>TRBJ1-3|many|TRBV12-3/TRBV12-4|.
TGTGCCAGCAGTAGAAGGGTTATGGGAAACACCATATATTTT
CASSRRVMGNTIYF
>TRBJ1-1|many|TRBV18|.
TGTGCCAGCTCACCAACTTCCCAAGGACGCACCGGGGACACTGAAGCTTTCTTT
CASSPTSQGRTGDTEAFF
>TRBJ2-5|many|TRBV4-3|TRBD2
TGCGCCAGCAGCCAAGATCTGGGGGGGGAAGAGACCCAGTACTTC
CASSQDLGGEETQYF
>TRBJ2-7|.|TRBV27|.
TGTGCCAGCAGTCCTAGGCAGGGCGGTTACGAGCAGTACTTC
CASSPRQGGYEQYF
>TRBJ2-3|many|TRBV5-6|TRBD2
TGTGCCAGCAGAGGTTTAGCGGGAAGCACAGATACGCAGTATTTT
CASRGLAGSTDTQYF
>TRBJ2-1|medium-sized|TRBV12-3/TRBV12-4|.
TGTGCCAGCAGCCCCCCGGGTCTAGTCAATGAGCAGTTCTTC
CASSPPGLVNEQFF
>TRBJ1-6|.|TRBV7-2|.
TGTGCCAGCAGCCCACTAGACTCCTATAATTCACCCCTCCACTTT
CASSPLDSYNSPLHF
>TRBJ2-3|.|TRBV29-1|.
TGCAGCGTTCAGCGGGTGACAGATACGCAGTATTTT
CSVQRVTDTQYF
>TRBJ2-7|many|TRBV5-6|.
TGTGCCAGCAGCTTGGAAGGGGCGGGCCGAACCTACGAGCAGTACTTC
CASSLEGAGRTYEQYF
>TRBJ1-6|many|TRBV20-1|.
TGCAGTGCTAAGGCACTACCCGGGACGGAAACTTCACCCCTCCACTTT
CSAKALPGTETSPLHF
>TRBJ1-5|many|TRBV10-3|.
TGTGCCATCAGTGATAGGACAGAGAATCAGCCCCAGCATTTT
CAISDRTENQPQHF
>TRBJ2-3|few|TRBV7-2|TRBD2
TGTGCCAGCAGCTTCCTAGCGGGGGGTTCAGATACGCAGTATTTT
CASSFLAGGSDTQYF
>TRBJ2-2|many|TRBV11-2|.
TGTGCCAGCAGCTCAACAGGGATTCCCAACACCGGGGAGCTGTTTTTT
CASSSTGIPNTGELFF
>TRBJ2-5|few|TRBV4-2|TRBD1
TGTGCCAGCAGCCCAGGGACAGGAGCCTCGAAGGAGACCCAGTACTTC
CASSPGTGASKETQYF
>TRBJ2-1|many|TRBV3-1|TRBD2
TGTGCCAGCAGCCAAGTACTAGCGGGGGGTGCCCTAAGCTCCTACAATGAGCAGTTCTTC
CASSQVLAGGALSSYNEQFF
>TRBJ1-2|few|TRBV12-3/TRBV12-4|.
TGTGCCAGCAGTCCTGGGGGACCCGGCTACACCTTC
CASSPGGPGYTF
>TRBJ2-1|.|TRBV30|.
TGTGCCTGGAGTGTTCGGGGCTCGGCTGGGGAGTTCTTC
CAWSVRGSAGEFF
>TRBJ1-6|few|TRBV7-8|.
TGTGCCAGCAGCTTAGTCGGCAGGTCGCTCGCCTCACCCCTCCACTTT
CASSLVGRSLASPLHF
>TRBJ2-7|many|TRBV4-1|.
TGCGCCAGCAGCCAAGATGAGACAGGATACTCCTACGAGCAGTACTTC
CASSQDETGYSYEQYF
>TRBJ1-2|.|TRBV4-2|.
TGTGCCAGCAGCCAAGTGGGGGAGGGTTCGTATGGCTACACCTTC
CASSQVGEGSYGYTF
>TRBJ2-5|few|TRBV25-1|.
TGTGCCAGCAGTGAATATAGACCTGGTAGAGAGACCCAGTACTTC
CASSEYRPGRETQYF
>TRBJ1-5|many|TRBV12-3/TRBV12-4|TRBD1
TGTGCCAGCAGTGACAGGGGGTACAGTCAGCCCCAGCATTTT
CASSDRGYSQPQHF
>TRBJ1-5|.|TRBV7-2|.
TGTGCCAGCAGCTTAGGCACCAGCCCCCAGCATTTT
CASSLGTSPQHF
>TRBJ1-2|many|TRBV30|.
TGTGCCTGGAGTGTATACCCATTAGGTGGCTACACCTTC
CAWSVYPLGGYTF
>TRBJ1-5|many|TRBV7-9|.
TGTGCCAGCAGCTCGGTAGACCCTAATCAGCCCCAGCATTTT
CASSSVDPNQPQHF
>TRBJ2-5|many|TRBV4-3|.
TGCGCCAGCAGCCAAGAGTTAGTTTACGGGGCACAAGAGACCCAGTACTTC
CASSQELVYGAQETQYF
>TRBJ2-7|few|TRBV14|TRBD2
TGTGCCAGCAGCCAAGATCGGGGACTAGCGGCTGCTGACGAGCAGTACTTC
CASSQDRGLAAADEQYF
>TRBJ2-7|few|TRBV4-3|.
TGCGCCAGCAGCCAAGGGCAGCCACCATACGAGCAGTACTTC
CASSQGQPPYEQYF
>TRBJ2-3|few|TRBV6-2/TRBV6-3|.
TGTGCCAGCAGTTACACGGTCGGGGACAACACAGATACGCAGTATTTT
CASSYTVGDNTDTQYF
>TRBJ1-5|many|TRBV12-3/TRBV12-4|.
TGTGCCAGCAGTCCTAAAGGAATCGGCAATCAGCCCCAGCATTTT
CASSPKGIGNQPQHF
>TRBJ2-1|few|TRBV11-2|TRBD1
TGTGCCAGCAGCTTATCCGGGACAGGGACGTTCTTC
CASSLSGTGTFF
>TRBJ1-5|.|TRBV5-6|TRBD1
TGTGCCAGCAGCCCTAGCCGGGACAGGGGCCTTTATAGCAATCAGCCCCAGCATTTT
CASSPSRDRGLYSNQPQHF
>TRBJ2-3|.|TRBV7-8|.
TGTGCCAGCAGTTTTGGGTCCGGGTATACGCAGTATTTT
CASSFGSGYTQYF